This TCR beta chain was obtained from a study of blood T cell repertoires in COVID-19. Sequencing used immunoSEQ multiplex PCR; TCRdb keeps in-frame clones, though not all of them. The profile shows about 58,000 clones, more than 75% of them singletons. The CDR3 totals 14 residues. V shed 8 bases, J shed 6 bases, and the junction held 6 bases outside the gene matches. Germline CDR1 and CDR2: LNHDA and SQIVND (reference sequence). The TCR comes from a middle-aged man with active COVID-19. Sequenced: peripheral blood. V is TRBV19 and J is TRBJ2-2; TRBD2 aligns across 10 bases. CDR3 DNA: TGTGCCAGTCAGAGCGGGAGGGGGGCCGGGGAGCTGTTTTTT. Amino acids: CASQSGRGAGELFF.